This passage covers 25 T cell receptor beta chains from one sample sequenced in a study of cytomegalovirus exposure and HLA in healthy donors. The PCR employed 60 Vbeta primers together with 13 Jbeta primers. The method was immunoSEQ multiplex PCR; TCRdb's version includes in-frame clones alone and lacks a portion of them. The sample carries approximately 120,000 clones, about three quarters recorded once. The sample taken for sequencing was PBMCs. All receptors come from a man over 45 in good health and CMV-seronegative.

Only one count was recorded for this clone. This rearrangement joins TRBV7-9 to TRBJ1-1; D unresolved. Per the germline V gene, CDR1 is SEHNR and CDR2 is FQNEAQ (reference sequence). Trimming cost V 4 bases and J 7 bases, with 4 bases left between them. The CDR3 totals 10 residues. CDR3 DNA: TGTGCCAGCAGCTCCGGTGAAGCTTTCTTT. This gives the protein CASSSGEAFF.

V usage is TRBV5-1 and J usage is TRBJ2-5, with TRBD2 identical over 10 bases. V was clipped by 1 base and J by 6 bases; unmatched bases: 9. The germline CDR1 and CDR2 sequences are SGHRS and YFSETQ. CDR3 length: 16 residues. CDR3 sequence (DNA): TGCGCCAGCAGCTTGAGCACTAGCGGGGAAGGAAAGACCCAGTACTTC. Encoded protein: CASSLSTSGEGKTQYF.

This clone was seen only a few times. V usage is TRBV18 and J usage is TRBJ2-7; weak D call: TRBD2 (7 bases). The CDR3 consists of 15 residues. V dropped 2 bases and J dropped 0 bases, with 11 bases sitting between them. CDR1 KGHSH and CDR2 LQKENI come from the germline V gene. DNA of the CDR3: TGTGCCAGCTCACCAGGGGGCGGGGGCTCCTACGAGCAGTACGTC. This sequence encodes CASSPGGGGSYEQYV.

The rearrangement joins TRBV29-1 to TRBJ2-1; 12 bases agree with TRBD2. After removal of 0 bases from V and 10 bases from J, the junction contained 4 bases not matched to a gene. The CDR3 loop spans 14 amino acids. The V gene's germline CDR1 is SQVTM and CDR2 ANQGSEA. CDR3 region: CSVEDPLAGGEQFF. The CDR3 region has the DNA TGCAGCGTTGAAGACCCACTAGCGGGGGGCGAGCAGTTCTTC.

This clone was observed a handful of times. V and J are TRBV14 and TRBJ1-1, with D possibly TRBD1 on 5 matching bases. V lost 3 bases to trimming and J lost 3 bases, with 11 bases between them. This CDR3 contains 14 residues. Germline values: CDR1 SGHDN, CDR2 FVKESK. The CDR3 loop reads CASSHWRDHTEAFF. CDR3 DNA: TGTGCCAGCAGCCACTGGAGGGACCACACTGAAGCTTTCTTT.

The chain has TRBV5-1 and TRBJ2-7; 10 nucleotides line up with TRBD2. The germline V gene encodes CDR1 SGHRS and CDR2 YFSETQ. CDR3 length: 14 residues. Trimming took 3 bases from V and 5 from J; bases not matched to a gene: 5. Here the CDR3 DNA reads TGCGCCAGCAGCTGGAGCGGGGGGGCAGACGAGCAGTACTTC. Its translation is CASSWSGGADEQYF.

V is TRBV5-1 and J is TRBJ1-1; D may be TRBD1 (5 bases). V was shortened by 4 bases and J by 1 base, with 11 bases between the two germline ends. The CDR3 has 14 residues. Germline loops: CDR1 SGHRS, CDR2 YFSETQ. The CDR3 loop reads CASSGGKGNTEAFF. For the CDR3, the DNA is TGCGCCAGCAGCGGGGGGAAGGGGAACACTGAAGCTTTCTTT.

This rearrangement joins TRBV19 to TRBJ1-2; D is perhaps TRBD1 (5 bases). The CDR3 has 14 amino acids. Trimming removed 3 bases at V and 0 bases at J, with 8 bases between. The germline CDR1 and CDR2 sequences are LNHDA and SQIVND (reference sequence). The CDR3 nucleotides are TGTGCCAGTAGTATTGGGGACTCTAACTATGGCTACACCTTC. Amino acid sequence: CASSIGDSNYGYTF. Based on the CDR3 plus reference TRBV19 and TRBJ1-2, the full variable domain is DGGITQSPKYLFRKEGQNVTLSCEQNLNHDAMYWYRQDPGQGLRLIYYSQIVNDFQKGDIAEGYSVSREKKESFPLTVTSAQKNPTAFYLCASSIGDSNYGYTFGSGTRLTVV.

The V gene is TRBV7-2, the J gene TRBJ1-1, with D unclear. The CDR3 totals 13 residues. CDR1 and CDR2 (germline): SGHTA, FQGNSA. The ends were cut back, 1 base at V and 6 bases at J, with 9 bases in the middle. The CDR3 protein is CASSLESNAEAFF. Written as DNA, the CDR3 is TGTGCCAGCAGCTTAGAGTCTAATGCTGAAGCTTTCTTT.

This clone was found a few times. This sequence joins TRBV4-1 and TRBJ2-5; 8 nucleotides agree with TRBD2. CDR1 is MGHRA, CDR2 YSYEKL, per germline. The length of the CDR3 is 17 residues. After removal of 0 bases from V and 2 bases from J, the junction contained 8 bases not matched to a gene. CDR3 sequence (DNA): TGCGCCAGCAGCCAAGAGGGTTGGACTAGCAAGCAAGAGACCCAGTACTTC. Translated, it gives CASSQEGWTSKQETQYF.

The CDR3 coding sequence is TGTGCCAGCAGTTCCTCCGGACAGGGTTCGTTCCTCCACTTT. The encoded protein is CASSSSGQGSFLHF. The gene calls are TRBV6-5 and TRBJ1-6; TRBD1 matches at 8 bases. This CDR3 has 14 amino acids. J gave up 15 bases and V 4 bases, and 11 bases lay outside the gene matches. Germline CDR1 and CDR2: MNHEY and SVGAGI.

This clone has just one count. The rearrangement links TRBV19 to TRBJ1-2; D gene ambiguous. The germline gives CDR1 LNHDA, CDR2 SQIVND (reference sequence). This CDR3 spans 12 amino acids. V was cut by 7 bases and J by 2 bases, with 8 bases left in between. The CDR3: CASMAPNYGYTF. The CDR3 DNA is TGTGCCAGTATGGCACCCAACTATGGCTACACCTTC. The full variable domain, completed using reference TRBV19 and TRBJ1-2, is DGGITQSPKYLFRKEGQNVTLSCEQNLNHDAMYWYRQDPGQGLRLIYYSQIVNDFQKGDIAEGYSVSREKKESFPLTVTSAQKNPTAFYLCASMAPNYGYTFGSGTRLTVV.

This clone was seen once. The chain is built from TRBV5-8 and TRBJ2-5; TRBD1 matches 8 bases. The V gene end was trimmed by 7 bases and the J gene end by 7 bases; junction bases not matched to a gene: 12. The CDR3 is 14 amino acids. The germline V gene has CDR1 SGHTS and CDR2 YDEGEE. CDR3 coding DNA: TGTGCCAGCCCGCAGGGGGCCGACGGGGGGACCCAGTACTTC. Protein sequence: CASPQGADGGTQYF. Full variable domain (outside the CDR3, taken from reference TRBV5-8 and TRBJ2-5): EAGVTQSPTHLIKTRGQQATLRCSPISGHTSVYWYQQALGLGLQFLLWYDEGEERNRGNFPPRFSGRQFPNYSSELNVNALELEDSALYLCASPQGADGGTQYFGPGTRLLVL.

This chain joins TRBV10-3 and TRBJ1-1; no clear D. CDR3 length: 12 residues. Trimming removed 6 bases at V and 2 bases at J, with 7 bases between. Germline V gene sequence: CDR1 ENHRY, CDR2 SYGVKD. CDR3 nucleotide sequence: TGTGCCATCAGGGCAGGAAACACTGAAGCTTTCTTT. Its translation: CAIRAGNTEAFF.

The J gene is TRBJ2-3, the V gene TRBV29-1; D is perhaps TRBD2 (7 bases). CDR1 and CDR2 from the germline V gene are SQVTM and ANQGSEA. Trimming pared 3 bases from V and 2 bases from J, leaving 12 bases between. This CDR3 contains 14 residues. The CDR3 here is CSVDGGGATDTQYF. The CDR3 nucleotides read TGCAGCGTTGATGGTGGGGGGGCCACAGATACGCAGTATTTT.

The gene calls are TRBV19 and TRBJ1-5; D call uncertain. Germline V gene sequence: CDR1 LNHDA, CDR2 SQIVND (reference sequence). V lost 3 bases and J lost 2, with 11 bases in between. The CDR3 spans 15 residues. The CDR3 DNA follows: TGTGCCAGTAGTATCCAGATCGGGGGCAATCAGCCCCAGCATTTT. Its protein is CASSIQIGGNQPQHF.

The chain recombines TRBV10-3 with TRBJ1-1; 10 bases are shared with TRBD1. V lost 2 bases to trimming and J lost 3 bases; unmatched junction nucleotides: 3. The CDR3 runs to 15 residues. In germline, CDR1 is ENHRY, CDR2 SYGVKD. This CDR3 is CAISEIGQGDTEAFF. Written as DNA, the CDR3 is TGTGCCATCAGTGAGATCGGACAGGGGGACACTGAAGCTTTCTTT.

This rearrangement joins TRBV4-3 to TRBJ2-1; 10 nucleotides line up with TRBD2. J was trimmed by 0 bases and V by 5 bases; bases with no gene match: 1. The V gene's germline CDR1 is LGHNA and CDR2 YSLEER. CDR3 length equals 15 residues. The CDR3 reads CASSSSGGSYNEQFF. CDR3 coding DNA: TGCGCCAGCAGCTCTAGCGGGGGCTCCTACAATGAGCAGTTCTTC.

The table lists this clone with a count of one. The CDR3 sequence is CASSTSGGRGAFF. CDR3 bases: TGTGCCAGCAGCACCTCAGGGGGACGAGGGGCTTTCTTT. The chain carries TRBV7-2 and TRBJ1-1; TRBD1 agrees at 7 bases. V trimming: 5 bases; J trimming: 11 bases; junction bases outside the gene matches: 11. The CDR3 has 13 residues. Germline V CDR1 and CDR2: SGHTA, FQGNSA.

V gene TRBV19 combines with J gene TRBJ1-5, with 9 positions matching TRBD1. CDR1 is LNHDA, CDR2 SQIVND, per germline (reference sequence). J was trimmed by 0 bases and V by 7 bases; bases with no gene match: 16. The length of the CDR3 is 19 residues. The CDR3 sequence: CASKIRAGQGIDSNQPQHF. CDR3 in DNA: TGTGCCAGTAAAATCAGGGCAGGACAGGGGATTGATAGCAATCAGCCCCAGCATTTT.

The chain employs TRBV7-2 and TRBJ1-1, with a possible D match to TRBD1 (6 bases). Trimming took off 0 bases at V and 2 bases at J, with 10 bases between the two ends. Germline V CDR1 and CDR2: SGHTA, FQGNSA. The CDR3 sequence is 15 residues long. The CDR3 DNA sequence: TGTGCCAGCAGCTTAGCGTCAGGGGTCAACACTGAAGCTTTCTTT. Translating it yields CASSLASGVNTEAFF. Full variable domain (rest looked up from reference TRBV7-2 and TRBJ1-1): GAGVSQSPSNKVTEKGKDVELRCDPISGHTALYWYRQSLGQGLEFLIYFQGNSAPDKSGLPSDRFSAERTGGSVSTLTIQRTQQEDSAVYLCASSLASGVNTEAFFGQGTRLTVV.

The chain recombines TRBV14 with TRBJ1-2; 7 bases align to TRBD1. The CDR3 loop spans 13 amino acids. The ends lost 2 bases at V and 5 bases at J; junction bases unmatched: 2. Germline V gene data show CDR1 as SGHDN and CDR2 as FVKESK. The CDR3 protein is CASSQSGGYGYTF. The CDR3 DNA sequence: TGTGCCAGCAGCCAATCAGGGGGGTATGGCTACACCTTC.

The V gene is TRBV9, the J gene TRBJ2-5; D remains ambiguous. Trimming took off 0 bases at V and 1 base at J, with 7 bases between the two ends. Per the germline V gene, CDR1 is SGDLS and CDR2 is YYNGEE. CDR3 size: 14 residues. CDR3 bases: TGTGCCAGCAGCGTAGAGCCGTTCCAAGAGACCCAGTACTTC. Translating gives CASSVEPFQETQYF.

This clone was counted between two and nine times. V gene TRBV18 combines with J gene TRBJ1-1; D not certain. Germline assignment: CDR1 KGHSH and CDR2 LQKENI. V was clipped by 4 bases and J by 0 bases, with 9 bases between them. The CDR3 runs 14 residues. This CDR3 is CASSLSTVNTEAFF. In DNA form, the CDR3 reads TGTGCCAGCTCACTATCCACAGTGAACACTGAAGCTTTCTTT.

In this sample, this clone turned up once. This sequence joins TRBV6-1 and TRBJ2-5; weak D call: TRBD1 (6 bases). Deletions cut 2 bases from V and 13 bases from J, with 14 bases between. CDR3 length: 12 amino acids. Germline CDR1 reads MNHNS; CDR2 reads SASEGT. The CDR3 DNA is TGTGCCAGCAGTGAACGACCCGCCAGGGGGTACTTC. Encoded protein: CASSERPARGYF.